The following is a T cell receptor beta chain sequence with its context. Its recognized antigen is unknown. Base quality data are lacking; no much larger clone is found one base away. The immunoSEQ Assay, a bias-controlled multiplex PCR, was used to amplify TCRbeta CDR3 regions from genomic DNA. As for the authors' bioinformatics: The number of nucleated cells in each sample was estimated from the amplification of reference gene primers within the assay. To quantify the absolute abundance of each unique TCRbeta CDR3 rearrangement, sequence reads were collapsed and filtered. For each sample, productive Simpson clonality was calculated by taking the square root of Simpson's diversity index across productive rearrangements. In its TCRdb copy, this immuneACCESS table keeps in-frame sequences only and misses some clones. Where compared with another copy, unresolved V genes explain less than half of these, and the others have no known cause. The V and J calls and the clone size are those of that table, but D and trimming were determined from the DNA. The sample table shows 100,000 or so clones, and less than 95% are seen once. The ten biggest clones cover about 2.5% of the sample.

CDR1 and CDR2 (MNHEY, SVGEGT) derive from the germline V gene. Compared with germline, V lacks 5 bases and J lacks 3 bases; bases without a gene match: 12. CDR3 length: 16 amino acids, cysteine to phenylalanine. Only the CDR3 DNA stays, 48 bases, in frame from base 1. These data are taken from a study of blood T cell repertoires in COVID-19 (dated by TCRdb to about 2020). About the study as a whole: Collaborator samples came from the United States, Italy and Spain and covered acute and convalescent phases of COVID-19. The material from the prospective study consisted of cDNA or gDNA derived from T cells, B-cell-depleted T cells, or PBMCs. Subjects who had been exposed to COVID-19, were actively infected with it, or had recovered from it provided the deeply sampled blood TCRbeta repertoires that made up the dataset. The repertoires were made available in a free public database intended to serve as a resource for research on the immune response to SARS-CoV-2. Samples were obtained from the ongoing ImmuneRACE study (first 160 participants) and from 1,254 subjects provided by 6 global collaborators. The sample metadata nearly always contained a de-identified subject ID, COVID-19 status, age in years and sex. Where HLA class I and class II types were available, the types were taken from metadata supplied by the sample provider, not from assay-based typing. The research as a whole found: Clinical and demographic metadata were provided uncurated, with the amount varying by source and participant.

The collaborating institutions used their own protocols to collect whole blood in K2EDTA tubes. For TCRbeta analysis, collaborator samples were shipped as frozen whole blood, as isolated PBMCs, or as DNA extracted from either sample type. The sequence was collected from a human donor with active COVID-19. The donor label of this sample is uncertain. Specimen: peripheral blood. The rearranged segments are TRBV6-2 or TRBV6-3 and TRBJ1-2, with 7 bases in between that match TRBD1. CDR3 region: CASSPRRQGLYYGYTF. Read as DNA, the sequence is TGTGCCAGCAGTCCCCGGCGACAGGGTCTATACTATGGCTACACCTTC.